The T cell receptor beta chain under discussion was sequenced for a study of T cells after yellow fever vaccination (dated by TCRdb to between 2019 and 2020). Background for the entire study: The SMART-Seq v4 Ultra Low Input RNA kit was used to prepare libraries from fractions with low cell numbers. To follow T-cell clones before and after primary and booster YFV17D yellow fever vaccination, bulk TCR alpha and beta repertoires were sequenced over time. Two healthy male donors made up the cohort, one aged 18 to 30 years and the other aged 30 to 40 years. Blood was collected at multiple timepoints before and after primary and secondary immunization, and bulk PBMC replicates and cell subsets were isolated.

The treatment or condition label of this sample denotes: live attenuated yellow fever vaccine strain. At each blood-draw timepoint, two biological replicates of bulk PBMCs were collected. A standard Ficoll-Paque protocol was used to isolate PBMCs from peripheral blood. TriZol was used to extract RNA from bulk PBMCs, CD4 and CD8 fractions, and dextramer-positive and dextramer-negative fractions. Study-wide findings and limitations: After the booster, most of the clones that had expanded following primary vaccination were detected again (almost 98% of CD4 and 80% to 90% of CD8), which suggests that memory was broadly maintained. The secondary T-cell response was found to be weaker but faster than the primary response, with a peak reached on day 5 rather than on day 15. Because abundant contaminating clonotypes from the bulk population could be contained in FACS-sorted repertoires, computational filtering was required. Because only a couple of donors were included in the study, the extent to which the findings can be generalized is limited. A small share of clonotypes was detected in both CD4 and CD8 compartments, with the overlap likely arising from convergent recombination.

TCR cDNA was made using 5'RACE template switching, a step that added a universal primer site and unique molecular identifiers. cDNA synthesis was primed from both the TCR alpha and TCR beta constant segments. Libraries were amplified in two PCR steps, with sample barcodes and sequencing adapters added in the second step. Libraries were sequenced on Illumina HiSeq 2500 (2x100 bp) or NovaSeq (2x150 bp). The paper's processing steps were these. MIGEC handled demultiplexing of reads and collapsing into UMI consensus sequences, while MiXCR performed V(D)J alignment. Vaccine-responding clonotypes were identified with edgeR using replicate PBMC samples, with FDR below 0.01 and a log2 fold change above 5 up to day 15 being required. Each bulk clonotype received a CD4 or CD8 identity based on whether the sequenced CD4 or CD8 repertoire contained that clonotype at higher abundance. TCRdb's own reprocessing of the public reads used fastp at Q25 and MiXCR and kept productive beta chains. Records with the same CDR3 protein are collapsed into one entry carrying the most frequent genes and DNA. The V and J calls, along with clone size, are taken from TCRdb and not from the paper's own processing. The sample includes some 300,000 distinct CDR3 sequences, with roughly 8.6% observed a single time. The top ten clonotypes cover approximately 16% of the sample.

Sequences SQVTM (CDR1) and ANQGSEA (CDR2) are obtained from the germline V gene. Relative to germline, V is 4 bases shorter and J is 7 bases shorter, with 17 bases between their ends. The cysteine opens and the phenylalanine closes a CDR3 of 14 amino acids. This entry keeps only the CDR3 DNA: 42 bases, framed from base 1. This clonotype appeared many times. The target of this receptor is not known. No clone much larger than this one lies a single base away; base qualities are absent. This receptor chain uses TRBV29-1 and TRBJ2-1; the D gene is perhaps TRBD1 or TRBD2, each of them matching over 6 bases. The sequence derives from a man aged 18 to 30 who received the YFV17D yellow fever vaccine. The specimen was PBMCs, collected around 45 days after the first yellow fever vaccination. CDR3 sequence: CSVVWGAGGNEQFF. The nucleotides are TGCAGCGTTGTGTGGGGGGCAGGAGGGAATGAGCAGTTCTTC.